The 2 T cell receptor beta chains below were found in one sample sequenced in a study of OX40 agonist ivuxolimab in advanced cancers. Clones were sequenced by immunoSEQ multiplex PCR, and TCRdb holds only the in-frame ones, with some missing. The sample consists of roughly 61,000 clones, approximately 90% of them appearing once. Sequencing used CD4+ or CD8+ T cells sorted from blood, obtained in a trial of the OX40 agonist ivuxolimab. The source of these receptors is an adult with an advanced solid tumor such as melanoma, head and neck, liver or kidney cancer.

This clone was observed once. This chain uses TRBV11-2 with TRBJ2-7, with a possible D match to TRBD1 (6 bases). V lost 5 bases and J lost 3, with 11 bases in between. The CDR3 contains 13 residues. In germline, CDR1 is SGHAT, CDR2 FQNNGV. The CDR3 protein is CASSLEGGYEQYF. In DNA, the CDR3 is TGTGCCAGCAGCCTGGAAGGGGGCTACGAGCAGTACTTC.

This chain connects TRBV7-2 to TRBJ2-3; 10 bases map to TRBD2. The CDR3 covers 15 residues. Germline loops: CDR1 SGHTA, CDR2 FQGNSA. Unmatched junction bases numbered 7, after V lost 4 bases and J lost 6 bases. As DNA, the CDR3 is TGTGCCAGCAGCTCCCCTAGCGGGGGTAAGGATACGCAGTATTTT. Translating gives CASSSPSGGKDTQYF.